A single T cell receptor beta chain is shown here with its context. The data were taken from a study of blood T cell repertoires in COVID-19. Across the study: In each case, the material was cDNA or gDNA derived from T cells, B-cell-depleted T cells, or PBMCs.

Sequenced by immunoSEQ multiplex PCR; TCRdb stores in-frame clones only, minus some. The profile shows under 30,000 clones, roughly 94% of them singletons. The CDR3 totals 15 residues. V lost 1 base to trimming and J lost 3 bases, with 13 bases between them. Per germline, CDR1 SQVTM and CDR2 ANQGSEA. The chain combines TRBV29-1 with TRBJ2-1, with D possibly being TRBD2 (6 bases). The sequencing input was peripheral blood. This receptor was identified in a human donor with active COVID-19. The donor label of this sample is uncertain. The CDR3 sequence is CSVEVWDSNYNEQFF. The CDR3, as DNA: TGCAGCGTTGAAGTTTGGGACTCAAACTACAATGAGCAGTTCTTC.